The 18 T cell receptor beta chains given below trace back to one sample, sequenced in a study of a mutant IDH1 vaccine in newly diagnosed glioma. Only in-frame clones appear in the TCRdb table, and some are missing; sequencing was by immunoSEQ multiplex PCR. The sample contains roughly 86,000 clones, around 80% of which appear only once. Time point denoted: baseline, week 1 (first vaccination visit). This sample's treatment: pre-vaccination baseline after standard-of-care therapy. This specimen consisted of PBMCs, obtained from a glioma patient treated with radiotherapy, temozolomide or both. The receptors were gathered from a man aged 35 to 55 with glioma.

The chain combines TRBV18 with TRBJ2-7, with TRBD1 matching over 9 bases. V trimming: 6 bases; J trimming: 5 bases; junction bases outside the gene matches: 8. CDR3 length: 14 amino acids. Looked up from germline, CDR1 is KGHSH and CDR2 is LQKENI. This CDR3 is CASSSQGAQDEQYF. DNA of the CDR3: TGTGCCAGCTCTTCACAGGGGGCGCAGGACGAGCAGTACTTC. The full variable domain, rest sourced from reference TRBV18 and TRBJ2-7, is NAGVMQNPRHLVRRRGQEARLRCSPMKGHSHVYWYRQLPEEGLKFMVYLQKENIIDESGMPKERFSAEFPKEGPSILRIQQVVRGDSAAYFCASSSQGAQDEQYFGPGTRLTVT.

The rearrangement links TRBV19 to TRBJ2-3; 7 positions agree with TRBD1. Germline values: CDR1 LNHDA, CDR2 SQIVND (reference sequence). Germline trimming cut 5 bases from V and 4 bases from J; bases unmatched to any gene: 9. The CDR3 sequence is 15 residues long. The CDR3 loop reads CASSPRDSSPDTQYF. DNA for the CDR3: TGTGCCAGTAGTCCCCGGGACAGTAGCCCAGATACGCAGTATTTT.

This chain joins TRBV5-1 and TRBJ2-1; D possibly uses TRBD1 or TRBD2 (5 bases each). This CDR3 spans 14 amino acids. Germline-derived CDR1 and CDR2 are SGHRS and YFSETQ. The V gene lost 0 bases and the J gene lost 6 bases, with 10 bases spanning the gap. CDR3 DNA: TGCGCCAGCAGCTTGGGGGGGTCCAGCAATGAGCAGTTCTTC. Protein: CASSLGGSSNEQFF.

The CDR3 nucleotides read TGTGCCAGCAGCTTGGGGACAGGGAAGGTGAACTATGGCTACACCTTC. Translated, it gives CASSLGTGKVNYGYTF. The V gene is TRBV5-4, the J gene TRBJ1-2; 8 nucleotides align to TRBD1. The V gene end was trimmed by 0 bases and the J gene end by 2 bases; junction bases not matched to a gene: 6. The CDR3 is 16 amino acids. CDR1 is SGHNT, CDR2 YYREEE, per germline (reference sequence). The entire variable domain, with the rest obtained from reference TRBV5-4 and TRBJ1-2, is as follows: ETGVTQSPTHLIKTRGQQVTLRCSSQSGHNTVSWYQQALGQGPQFIFQYYREEENGRGNFPPRFSGLQFPNYSSELNVNALELDDSALYLCASSLGTGKVNYGYTFGSGTRLTVV.

V gene TRBV4-1 combines with J gene TRBJ1-1; perhaps TRBD1 as D (5 bases). The CDR3 contains 14 residues. The V end lost 0 bases, the J end lost 1 base, and 6 bases lay between the germline ends. Germline V CDR1 and CDR2: MGHRA, YSYEKL. The CDR3 region is CASSQEQENTEAFF. Written as DNA, the CDR3 is TGCGCCAGCAGCCAAGAACAGGAGAACACTGAAGCTTTCTTT.

The chain recombines TRBV4-1 with TRBJ2-7; either TRBD1 or TRBD2 may fit D (5 bases each). The CDR3 covers 14 residues. Germline CDR1 and CDR2: MGHRA and YSYEKL. Trimming stripped 5 bases from V and 1 base from J, with 12 bases between. CDR3 nucleotide sequence: TGCGCCAGCAGCTATTTGGGGGAGTCCTACGAGCAGTACTTC. It codes for CASSYLGESYEQYF.

This clone has only a few counts. The gene calls are TRBV6-1 and TRBJ1-1; D not resolved. Germline loops: CDR1 MNHNS, CDR2 SASEGT. CDR3 length: 12 residues. Trimming took 6 bases from V and 4 from J, leaving 9 bases between them. The CDR3 coding sequence is TGTGCCAGCAGGACTCAGTTCACTGAAGCTTTCTTT. It codes for CASRTQFTEAFF.

V and J are TRBV10-2 and TRBJ2-1, with a weak D call TRBD1 (5 bases). The CDR3 sequence is 17 residues long. The germline V gene encodes CDR1 WSHSY and CDR2 SAAADI. V lost 3 bases and J lost 6, with 21 bases in between. CDR3 DNA sequence: TGCGCCAGCAGTGAACCCCTACAGATTGGGGCCTTCAATGAGCAGTTCTTC. It yields the protein CASSEPLQIGAFNEQFF.

In this sample, this clone turned up a few times. The rearrangement uses TRBV7-2 and TRBJ2-2; weak D call: TRBD1 (5 bases). This CDR3 spans 16 amino acids. The germline V and J ends were trimmed by 5 bases and 6 bases, with 19 bases remaining between them. In germline, CDR1 is SGHTA, CDR2 FQGNSA. CDR3 nucleotides: TGTGCCAGCAGCGCTTCCCGGGCAGGGTGGGCCGGGGAGCTGTTTTTT. It encodes CASSASRAGWAGELFF.

J is TRBJ2-3 and V is TRBV25-1; 15 nucleotides align to TRBD2. With 6 bases clipped from V and 5 bases from J, the junction kept 0 bases outside the gene matches. This CDR3 contains 14 residues. CDR1 is MGHDK, CDR2 SYGVNS, per germline. Here the CDR3 reads CASRGLAGGDTQYF. The CDR3 nucleotides read TGTGCCAGCAGGGGACTAGCGGGAGGAGATACGCAGTATTTT.

This chain links TRBV7-2 with TRBJ1-3, with TRBD1 matching over 10 bases. Unmatched junction bases numbered 3, after V lost 5 bases and J lost 2 bases. From germline, CDR1 is SGHTA and CDR2 FQGNSA. This CDR3 is built from 15 residues. CDR3 protein: CASSPGQGAGNTIYF. CDR3 nucleotides: TGTGCCAGCAGCCCCGGACAGGGGGCTGGAAACACCATATATTTT.

V gene TRBV6-6 combines with J gene TRBJ1-5; D gene unclear. Trimming pared 3 bases from V and 6 bases from J, leaving 6 bases between. The CDR3 totals 12 residues. CDR1 is MNHNY, CDR2 SVGAGI, per germline (reference sequence). CDR3 in DNA: TGTGCCAGCAGTTATCCCAGTCAGCCCCAGCATTTT. Amino acids: CASSYPSQPQHF.

The chain couples TRBV7-8 to TRBJ1-2, with no clear D. The CDR3 extends over 14 amino acids. Trimming took 0 bases from V and 5 from J, leaving 10 bases between them. Germline CDR1 SGHVS, CDR2 FQNEAQ. Written as DNA, the CDR3 is TGTGCCAGCAGCTTAGCGCTTCCAGCATATGGCTACACCTTC. Its protein is CASSLALPAYGYTF.

The V call is TRBV6-6, the J call TRBJ2-2; 9 bases are shared with TRBD1. This CDR3 contains 15 residues. Germline-derived CDR1 and CDR2 are MNHNY and SVGAGI (reference sequence). The trim removed 5 bases at V and 6 bases at J, leaving 7 bases unmatched. CDR3 residues: CASSPGTGFAGELFF. In DNA form, the CDR3 reads TGTGCCAGCAGTCCCGGGACAGGGTTTGCCGGGGAGCTGTTTTTT.

This chain uses TRBV9 with TRBJ2-1; 14 positions agree with TRBD2. V lost 0 bases, J lost 8 bases, and 4 bases stayed unmatched. The CDR3 sequence is 16 residues long. Germline assignment: CDR1 SGDLS and CDR2 YYNGEE. CDR3 nucleotide sequence: TGTGCCAGCAGCGTAGGACTAGCGGGAGGGCCCCATGAGCAGTTCTTC. This sequence encodes CASSVGLAGGPHEQFF.

The chain combines TRBV7-8 with TRBJ1-4, with 7 bases that match TRBD1. CDR3 size: 14 residues. Germline V CDR1 and CDR2: SGHVS, FQNEAQ. Losses at the gene ends were 6 bases for V and 4 bases for J; bases not matched to a gene: 5. The CDR3 DNA is TGTGCCAGCAGGACGGGACAGAGTAATGAAAAACTGTTTTTT. This gives the protein CASRTGQSNEKLFF.

The CDR3 loop reads CAWSHYGYTF. CDR3 nucleotides: TGTGCCTGGAGTCACTATGGCTACACCTTC. The genes are TRBV30 and TRBJ1-2; no clear D gene. CDR1 is GTSNPN, CDR2 SVGIG, per germline (reference sequence). Trimming took off 2 bases at V and 3 bases at J, with 1 base between the two ends. The CDR3 has 10 residues.

The chain carries TRBV5-5 and TRBJ2-2; no clear D. Trimming shortened V by 2 bases and J by 2 bases, and 10 bases separated the two germline ends. Germline values: CDR1 SGHKS, CDR2 YYEKEE (reference sequence). This CDR3 is built from 15 residues. The CDR3 loop is CASSLTGLNTGELFF. CDR3 bases: TGTGCCAGCAGCTTAACCGGCCTCAACACCGGGGAGCTGTTTTTT.